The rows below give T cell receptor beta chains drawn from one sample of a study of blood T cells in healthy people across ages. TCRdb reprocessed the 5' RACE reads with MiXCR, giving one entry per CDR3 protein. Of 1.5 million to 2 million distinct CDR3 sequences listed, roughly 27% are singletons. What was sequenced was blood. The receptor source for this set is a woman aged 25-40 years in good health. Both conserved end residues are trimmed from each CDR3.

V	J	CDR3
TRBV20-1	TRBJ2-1	SARVTSEFWEQF
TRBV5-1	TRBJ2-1	ASSLGDRSYNEQF
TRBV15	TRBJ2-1	ATSRDRAASSYNEQF
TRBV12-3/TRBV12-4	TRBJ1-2	ASSFFRGRDGYT
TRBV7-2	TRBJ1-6	ASSFSVSPLH
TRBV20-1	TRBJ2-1	SARPGGYNEQF
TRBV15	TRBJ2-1	ATSRQTGGAEQF
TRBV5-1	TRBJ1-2	ASSLDIFPGANYGYT
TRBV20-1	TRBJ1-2	SATTGGSFYGYT
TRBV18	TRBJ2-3	ACQGGSTDTQY
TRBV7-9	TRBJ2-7	ASSFLYGFANGSYEQY
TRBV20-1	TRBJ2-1	SARGGRGRYNEQF
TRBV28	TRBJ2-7	ASSGSTRYYEQY
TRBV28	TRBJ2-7	ASSLSFYSEQY
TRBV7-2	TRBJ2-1	ASRQLAGGPNEQF
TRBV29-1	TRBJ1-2	SVRGVYGYT
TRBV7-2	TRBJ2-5	ASSLSEVGKTQY
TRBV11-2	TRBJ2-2	ASSLERAELF
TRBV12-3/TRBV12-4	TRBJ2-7	ASSLAGVGPYEQY
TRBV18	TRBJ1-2	ASSPPKQGSHGYT
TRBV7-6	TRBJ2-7	AIRGGWPYEQY
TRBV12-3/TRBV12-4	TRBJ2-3	ASSFSGGRVGADTQY